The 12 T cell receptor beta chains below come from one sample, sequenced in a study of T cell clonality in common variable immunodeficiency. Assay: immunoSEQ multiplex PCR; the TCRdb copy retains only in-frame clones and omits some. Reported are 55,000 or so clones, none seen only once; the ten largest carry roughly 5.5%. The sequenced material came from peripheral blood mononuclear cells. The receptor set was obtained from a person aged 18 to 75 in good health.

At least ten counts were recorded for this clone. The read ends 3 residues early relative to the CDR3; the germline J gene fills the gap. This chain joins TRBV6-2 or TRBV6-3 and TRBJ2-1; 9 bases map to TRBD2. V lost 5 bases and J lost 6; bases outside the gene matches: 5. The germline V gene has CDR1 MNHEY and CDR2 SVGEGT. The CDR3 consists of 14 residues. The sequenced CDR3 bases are TGTGCCAGCAGTCAGACGGGACTAGCCAATGAG. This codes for CASSQTGLANE. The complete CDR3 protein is CASSQTGLANEQFF.

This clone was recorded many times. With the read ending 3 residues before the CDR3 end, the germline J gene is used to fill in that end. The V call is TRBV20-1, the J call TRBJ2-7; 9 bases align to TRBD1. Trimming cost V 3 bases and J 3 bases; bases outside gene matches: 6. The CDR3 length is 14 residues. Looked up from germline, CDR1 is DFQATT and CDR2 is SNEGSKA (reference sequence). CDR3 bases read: TGCAGTGCTAGTGGGGGACAGGGATTCTACGAG. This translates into CSASGGQGFYE. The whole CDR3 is CSASGGQGFYEQYF.

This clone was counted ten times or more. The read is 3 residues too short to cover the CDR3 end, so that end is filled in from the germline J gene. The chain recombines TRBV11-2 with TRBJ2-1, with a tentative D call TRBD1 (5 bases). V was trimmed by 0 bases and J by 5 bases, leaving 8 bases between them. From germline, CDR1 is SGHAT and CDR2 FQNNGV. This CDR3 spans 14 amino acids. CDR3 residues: CASSLDRVDNEQFF. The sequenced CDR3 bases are TGTGCCAGCAGCTTAGACAGGGTTGACAATGAG.

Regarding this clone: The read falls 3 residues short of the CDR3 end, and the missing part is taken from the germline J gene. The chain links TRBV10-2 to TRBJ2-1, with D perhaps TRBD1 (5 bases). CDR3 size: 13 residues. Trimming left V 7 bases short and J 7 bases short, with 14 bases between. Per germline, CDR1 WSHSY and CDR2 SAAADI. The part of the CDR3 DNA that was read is TGCGCCAGCAAGGGGCAGGTTAAGAATGAG. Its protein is CASKGQVKNE. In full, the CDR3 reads CASKGQVKNEQFF.

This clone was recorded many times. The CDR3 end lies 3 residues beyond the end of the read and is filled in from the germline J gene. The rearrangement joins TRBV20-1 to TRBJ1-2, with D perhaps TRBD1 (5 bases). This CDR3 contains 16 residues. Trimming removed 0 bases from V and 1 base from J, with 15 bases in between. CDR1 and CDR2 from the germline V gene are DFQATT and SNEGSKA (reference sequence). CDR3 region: CSARDPGQGGNYGYTF. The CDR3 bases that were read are TGCAGTGCTAGAGACCCCGGGCAGGGAGGTAACTATGGC.

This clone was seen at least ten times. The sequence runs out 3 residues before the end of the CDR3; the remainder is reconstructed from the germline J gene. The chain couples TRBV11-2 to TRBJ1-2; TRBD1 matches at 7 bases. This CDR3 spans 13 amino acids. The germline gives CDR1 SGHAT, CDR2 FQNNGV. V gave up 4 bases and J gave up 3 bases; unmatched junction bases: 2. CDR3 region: CASSSTGDYGYTF. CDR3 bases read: TGTGCCAGCAGCTCCACAGGGGACTATGGC.

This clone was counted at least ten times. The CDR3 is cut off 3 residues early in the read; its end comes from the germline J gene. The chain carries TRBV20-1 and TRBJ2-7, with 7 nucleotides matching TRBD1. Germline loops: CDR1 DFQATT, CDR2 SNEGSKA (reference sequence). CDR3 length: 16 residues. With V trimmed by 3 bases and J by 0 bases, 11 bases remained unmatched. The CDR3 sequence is CSASNYRGLASYEQYF. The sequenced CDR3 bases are TGCAGTGCTAGCAATTACAGGGGCCTTGCCTCCTACGAG.

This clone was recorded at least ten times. The CDR3 here is CASQEGLYNEQFF. CDR3 DNA, as far as it was read: TGTGCCAGCCAAGAGGGGCTTTACAATGAG. The chain employs TRBV7-9 and TRBJ2-1; D is tentatively TRBD1 or TRBD2 (5 bases each). Sequencing ends 3 residues short of the CDR3 end; the germline J gene provides the rest. The CDR3 is made up of 13 amino acids. Germline loops: CDR1 SEHNR, CDR2 FQNEAQ (reference sequence). Trimming took off 8 bases at V and 4 bases at J, with 12 bases between the two ends.

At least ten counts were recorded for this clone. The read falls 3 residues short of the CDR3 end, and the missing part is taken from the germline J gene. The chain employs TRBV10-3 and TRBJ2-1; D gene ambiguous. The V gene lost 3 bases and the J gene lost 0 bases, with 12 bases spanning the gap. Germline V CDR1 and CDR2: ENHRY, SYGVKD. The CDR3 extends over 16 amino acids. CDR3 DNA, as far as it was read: TGTGCCATCAGTGAACTCTTAGAGAGCTCCTACAATGAG. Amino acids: CAISELLESSYNE. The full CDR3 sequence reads CAISELLESSYNEQFF.

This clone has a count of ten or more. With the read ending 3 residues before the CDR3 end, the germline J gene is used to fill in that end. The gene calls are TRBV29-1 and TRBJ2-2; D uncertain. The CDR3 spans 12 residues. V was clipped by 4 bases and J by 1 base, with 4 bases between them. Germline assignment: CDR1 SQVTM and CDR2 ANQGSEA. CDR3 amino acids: CSVARNTGELFF. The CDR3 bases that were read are TGCAGCGTTGCCCGGAACACCGGGGAG.

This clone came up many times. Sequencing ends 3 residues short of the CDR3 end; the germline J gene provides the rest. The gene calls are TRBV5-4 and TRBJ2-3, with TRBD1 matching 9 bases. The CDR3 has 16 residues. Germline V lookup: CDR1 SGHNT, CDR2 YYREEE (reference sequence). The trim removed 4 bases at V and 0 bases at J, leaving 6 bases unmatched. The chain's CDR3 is CASSAGTGTSTDTQYF. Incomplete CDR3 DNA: TGTGCCAGCAGCGCCGGGACAGGGACTAGCACAGATACG.

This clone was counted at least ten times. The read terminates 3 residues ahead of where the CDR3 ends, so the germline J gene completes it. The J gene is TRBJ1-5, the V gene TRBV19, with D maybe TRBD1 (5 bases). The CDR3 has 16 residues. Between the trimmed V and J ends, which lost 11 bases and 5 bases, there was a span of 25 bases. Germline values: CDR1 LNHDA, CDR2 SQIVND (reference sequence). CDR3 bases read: TGTGCCTCAAACTGGGTGGGGCGCGGAGTCTATCAGCCC. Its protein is CASNWVGRGVYQP. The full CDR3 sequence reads CASNWVGRGVYQPQHF.